This TCR beta chain was profiled in a study of blood T cell repertoires in COVID-19 (dated by TCRdb to about 2020). The study in broad terms: Samples covering the acute and convalescent phases of COVID-19 were provided by collaborators in the United States, Italy and Spain. HLA class I and class II types, where available, came from metadata supplied by the sample provider rather than from assay-based typing. Subjects who had been exposed to COVID-19, were actively infected with it, or had recovered from it provided the deeply sampled blood TCRbeta repertoires that made up the dataset. The material from the prospective study consisted of cDNA or gDNA derived from T cells, B-cell-depleted T cells, or PBMCs. Sample metadata almost always included a de-identified subject ID, COVID-19 status, age in years and sex. A freely available public database, intended as a resource for researchers studying the immune response to SARS-CoV-2, is where the repertoires were released. Samples were obtained from the ongoing ImmuneRACE study (first 160 participants) and from 1,254 subjects provided by 6 global collaborators.

The immunoSEQ Assay, a bias-controlled multiplex PCR, was used to amplify TCRbeta CDR3 regions from genomic DNA. The study's processing was this. The number of nucleated cells in each sample was estimated by amplification of reference gene primers within the assay. To quantify the absolute abundance of each unique TCRbeta CDR3 rearrangement, sequence reads were collapsed and filtered. For each sample, productive Simpson clonality was calculated as the square root of Simpson's diversity index over productive rearrangements. TCRdb carries this immuneACCESS record with in-frame sequences only. Its versions omit some clonotypes, under half of them owing to an unresolved V gene in the studies checked, with the rest unexplained. The V and J calls and clone size come from that table; D and trimming were worked out from the DNA. This sample comprises over 100,000 clones, about four fifths of them detected only once. In total, the top ten clones hold roughly 29% of the sample.

On this clone: Its antigen remains unidentified. There are no base qualities to consult, and no much larger clone falls within one base.

Results and caveats for the whole study, not just this receptor: The quantity of clinical and demographic metadata differed by source and by participant and was supplied without curation.

The germline V gene sets CDR1 to SQVTM and CDR2 to ANQGSEA. The CDR3 goes from the cysteine to the phenylalanine over 15 residues. Only CDR3 DNA remains: 45 bases, in frame from the first base. V is clipped by 4 bases and J by 2 bases, and the sequence between their germline boundaries is 16 bases long. Collaborating institutions collected whole blood in K2EDTA tubes following their own protocols. For TCRbeta analysis, collaborators shipped samples as frozen whole blood, isolated PBMCs, or DNA extracted from either of those sample types. This TCR was recovered from a man aged 55 to 70 with acute or convalescent COVID-19. Rearrangement joined TRBV29-1 to TRBJ2-3, with the D segment identity uncertain. The sequencing sample was made of peripheral blood. The DNA sequence is given as TGCAGCGTTGGAGTAAACCCCCCTTACACAGATACGCAGTATTTT. This is translated as CSVGVNPPYTDTQYF.